Presented here are 10 T cell receptor beta chains from one specimen sequenced in a study of cytomegalovirus exposure and HLA in healthy donors. The PCR used 60 Vbeta and 13 Jbeta primers. Sequencing used immunoSEQ multiplex PCR; TCRdb keeps in-frame clones, though not all of them. This sample lists some 150,000 clones; its ten largest clones have 0.79%. The sample was PBMCs. These receptors were obtained from a woman younger than 35 in good health and CMV-seropositive.

The rearrangement joins TRBV4-3 to TRBJ2-6; D is uncertain. In germline, CDR1 is LGHNA, CDR2 YSLEER. V was trimmed by 0 bases and J by 1 base, leaving 4 bases between them. This CDR3 comprises 15 residues. The CDR3 coding sequence is TGCGCCAGCAGCCAAGATCCTTCTGGGGCCAACGTCCTGACTTTC. This translates into CASSQDPSGANVLTF.

This chain connects TRBV10-3 to TRBJ2-5; the match to TRBD1 covers 10 bases. Germline-derived CDR1 and CDR2 are ENHRY and SYGVKD. This CDR3 contains 20 residues. V lost 8 bases, J lost 2 bases, and 23 bases stayed unmatched. The CDR3, as DNA: TGTGCCATCGGAACGGTAAGGCCCGGGACAGGGGACTCCCTTCAAGAGACCCAGTACTTC. This gives the protein CAIGTVRPGTGDSLQETQYF.

V gene TRBV13 combines with J gene TRBJ2-1; 7 bases are shared with TRBD2. There are 14 residues in the CDR3. The junction had 9 bases not matched to a gene; V was cut back by 5 bases and J by 8 bases. Germline V gene lookup returns CDR1 PRHDT and CDR2 FYEKMQ (reference sequence). The CDR3 reads CASSAGLYVYEQFF. In nucleotides, the CDR3 is TGTGCCAGCAGCGCGGGACTATACGTCTATGAGCAGTTCTTC.

This chain connects TRBV28 to TRBJ1-2, with D possibly TRBD1 on 5 matching bases. Looked up from germline, CDR1 is MDHEN and CDR2 is SYDVKM. The germline V and J ends were trimmed by 1 base and 6 bases, with 18 bases remaining between them. The CDR3 loop spans 16 amino acids. CDR3 sequence: CASSLSGLSSYNGYTF. The CDR3 nucleotides are TGTGCCAGCAGTTTATCAGGGTTATCCTCCTATAATGGCTACACCTTC.

The chain recombines TRBV4-3 with TRBJ1-4; D uncertain. The CDR3 loop spans 16 amino acids. Germline V gene lookup returns CDR1 LGHNA and CDR2 YSLEER. Trimming took 0 bases from V and 0 from J, leaving 8 bases between them. The CDR3 here is CASSQELPATNEKLFF. Here the CDR3 DNA reads TGCGCCAGCAGCCAAGAATTGCCAGCAACTAATGAAAAACTGTTTTTT.

The chain recombines TRBV4-1 with TRBJ1-4; tentatively, D is TRBD1 (6 bases). CDR3 length: 16 residues. CDR1 and CDR2 from the germline V gene are MGHRA and YSYEKL. Between the trimmed V and J ends, which lost 4 bases and 6 bases, there was a span of 18 bases. The CDR3 region has the DNA TGCGCCAGCAGCCCGAAAACTTGGGGGGGCGATGAAAAACTGTTTTTT. This sequence encodes CASSPKTWGGDEKLFF.

J is TRBJ2-5 and V is TRBV7-8; the match to TRBD2 covers 7 bases. The CDR3 contains 13 residues. V was pared by 3 bases and J by 4 bases, with 2 bases of the junction left unmatched. Germline-derived CDR1 and CDR2 are SGHVS and FQNEAQ. This CDR3 reads CASSLRERETQYF. The DNA of the CDR3 is TGTGCCAGCAGCTTGCGGGAGCGAGAGACCCAGTACTTC.

The J gene is TRBJ1-6, the V gene TRBV2; 8 bases are a match to TRBD1. This CDR3 spans 18 amino acids. The V and J ends lost 6 bases and 4 bases, in that order; junction bases with no gene match: 14. Germline lookup yields CDR1 SNHLY and CDR2 FYNNEI. The CDR3 loop reads CASSGFQGARLYNSPLHF. The CDR3 region has the DNA TGTGCCAGCAGCGGATTCCAGGGGGCGAGGCTGTATAATTCACCCCTCCACTTT.

The DNA of the CDR3 is TGTGCCAGCAGCTTGGGGAGTTCAACTAATGAAAAACTGTTTTTT. Amino acid sequence: CASSLGSSTNEKLFF. The V call is TRBV5-4, the J call TRBJ1-4; D unresolved. The V and J ends lost 0 bases and 0 bases respectively, with 6 bases between them. CDR1 SGHNT and CDR2 YYREEE come from the germline V gene (reference sequence). This CDR3 has 15 amino acids.

This chain links TRBV5-5 with TRBJ2-7; TRBD1 matches at 9 bases. V lost 3 bases and J lost 7; bases outside the gene matches: 8. Germline loops: CDR1 SGHKS, CDR2 YYEKEE (reference sequence). CDR3 length: 14 amino acids. DNA for the CDR3: TGTGCCAGCAGCTCCGGGACAGGGTTGTTGGAGCAGTACTTC. It yields the protein CASSSGTGLLEQYF.